Presented here are 26 T cell receptor beta chains from one specimen sequenced in a study of PD-1 blockade in classical Hodgkin lymphoma. Time point denoted: newly diagnosed, previously untreated cHL patient sample. Method: immunoSEQ multiplex PCR; TCRdb's copy keeps in-frame clones and lacks some. Altogether about 47,000 clones are present, approximately 90% being singletons, with the ten largest covering approximately 4.9%. Material for sequencing was peripheral blood mononuclear cells (PBMCs). Receptors originate from a human donor with classical Hodgkin lymphoma.

V gene TRBV19 combines with J gene TRBJ1-4, with 7 bases matching TRBD1. This CDR3 comprises 13 residues. From germline, CDR1 is LNHDA and CDR2 SQIVND (reference sequence). V was pared by 9 bases and J by 5 bases, with 6 bases of the junction left unmatched. CDR3 in amino acids: CASGVTGNEKLFF. In nucleotides, the CDR3 is TGTGCCAGCGGAGTGACAGGGAATGAAAAACTGTTTTTT.

This rearrangement joins TRBV11-2 to TRBJ2-1; D not resolved. CDR1 is SGHAT, CDR2 FQNNGV, per germline. The CDR3 loop spans 13 amino acids. V was trimmed by 8 bases and J by 1 base, leaving 9 bases between them. CDR3 amino acids: CASPPRSYNEQFF. In DNA, the CDR3 is TGTGCCAGCCCTCCCCGATCCTACAATGAGCAGTTCTTC.

The chain links TRBV19 to TRBJ2-7; D possibly corresponds to TRBD2 (6 bases). V was shortened by 5 bases and J by 2 bases, with 16 bases between the two germline ends. Germline CDR1 is LNHDA and CDR2 is SQIVND (reference sequence). The CDR3 is 15 amino acids. The CDR3 loop reads CASSPSGRGPYEQYF. The CDR3 DNA sequence: TGTGCCAGTAGTCCCAGCGGGCGGGGACCCTACGAGCAGTACTTC.

V is TRBV7-2 and J is TRBJ2-2; D gene ambiguous. The V gene's germline CDR1 is SGHTA and CDR2 FQGNSA. The V end lost 4 bases, the J end lost 1 base, and 13 bases lay between the germline ends. This CDR3 is 16 amino acids long. CDR3: CASSSRVQRNTGELFF. The CDR3 coding sequence is TGTGCCAGCAGCTCCCGTGTCCAGAGGAACACCGGGGAGCTGTTTTTT.

CDR3 region: CASSPGRLVGYNEQFF. The CDR3 region has the DNA TGTGCCAGCAGCCCGGGCCGACTAGTTGGGTACAATGAGCAGTTCTTC. The rearrangement joins TRBV27 to TRBJ2-1, with D possibly being TRBD2 (6 bases). The CDR3 is 16 amino acids. Germline CDR1 MNHEY, CDR2 SMNVEV (reference sequence). The ends were cut back, 6 bases at V and 4 bases at J, with 19 bases in the middle.

The chain is built from TRBV29-1 and TRBJ2-5; D call uncertain. The CDR3 consists of 12 residues. Per the germline V gene, CDR1 is SQVTM and CDR2 is ANQGSEA. V dropped 8 bases and J dropped 4 bases, with 14 bases sitting between them. The CDR3 coding sequence is TGCAGCCTTGGTAGGATAGGAGAGACCCAGTACTTC. It specifies CSLGRIGETQYF.

The chain links TRBV11-3 to TRBJ1-2, with D unresolved. The CDR3 contains 14 residues. The germline V gene has CDR1 SGHNT and CDR2 YENEEA. With 0 bases removed from V and 4 bases from J, the gap between germline ends came to 9 bases. The CDR3 protein is CASSLDEGVYGYTF. For the CDR3, the DNA is TGTGCCAGCAGCTTAGATGAGGGCGTCTATGGCTACACCTTC.

The chain employs TRBV5-4 and TRBJ1-1; D is perhaps TRBD1 (5 bases). The CDR3 is 12 amino acids. The V end lost 4 bases, the J end lost 6 bases, and 10 bases lay between the germline ends. Germline loops: CDR1 SGHNT, CDR2 YYREEE (reference sequence). CDR3: CASSPGGSEAFF. CDR3 sequence (DNA): TGTGCCAGCAGCCCGGGGGGGTCTGAAGCTTTCTTT.

The chain uses TRBV4-2 and TRBJ1-2, with D possibly matching TRBD1 (5 bases). Trimming shortened V by 1 base and J by 0 bases, and 12 bases separated the two germline ends. Germline lookup yields CDR1 LGHNA and CDR2 YNFKEQ. This CDR3 region has 16 residues. The CDR3 sequence is CASSQVGTQANYGYTF. In nucleotides, the CDR3 is TGTGCCAGCAGCCAAGTAGGGACGCAAGCTAACTATGGCTACACCTTC.

V usage is TRBV7-2 and J usage is TRBJ1-3; D remains unclear. The ends were cut back, 3 bases at V and 0 bases at J, with 12 bases in the middle. CDR3 length: 16 residues. Per the germline V gene, CDR1 is SGHTA and CDR2 is FQGNSA. The CDR3 sequence is CASSFPAPSSGNTIYF. CDR3 sequence (DNA): TGTGCCAGCAGCTTCCCGGCACCGAGCTCTGGAAACACCATATATTTT.

The chain recombines TRBV28 with TRBJ1-2, with no clear D. With 6 bases removed from V and 6 bases from J, the gap between germline ends came to 5 bases. This CDR3 comprises 10 residues. Germline V gene data show CDR1 as MDHEN and CDR2 as SYDVKM. This CDR3 is CASRNNGYTF. The CDR3 DNA reads as TGTGCCAGCAGGAACAATGGCTACACCTTC.

This rearrangement joins TRBV27 to TRBJ2-2; D gene uncertain. The CDR3 length is 17 residues. Germline V lookup: CDR1 MNHEY, CDR2 SMNVEV (reference sequence). With 5 bases removed from V and 3 bases from J, the gap between germline ends came to 19 bases. The CDR3 region has the DNA TGTGCCAGCAGTCTCCTAGTTGTGGCGGCCGACACCGGGGAGCTGTTTTTT. This sequence encodes CASSLLVVAADTGELFF.

The CDR3 DNA is TGTGCCAGCAGTGGGGACGAGCAGTACTTC. This codes for CASSGDEQYF. The chain recombines TRBV6-4 with TRBJ2-7; D unclear. The CDR3 has 10 residues. V lost 4 bases and J lost 5, with 3 bases in between. Per germline, CDR1 MRHNA and CDR2 SNTAGT.

The CDR3 coding sequence is TGTGCCAGCGCCTCCCTTCCCAGGGTAACCGGAAACACCATATATTTT. This translates into CASASLPRVTGNTIYF. The rearrangement uses TRBV7-9 and TRBJ1-3; perhaps TRBD1 as D (5 bases). The CDR3 totals 16 residues. The ends were cut back, 8 bases at V and 4 bases at J, with 21 bases in the middle. Germline V gene lookup returns CDR1 SEHNR and CDR2 FQNEAQ (reference sequence).

J is TRBJ1-2 and V is TRBV30; 7 bases fit TRBD1. This CDR3 region has 14 residues. The V gene's germline CDR1 is GTSNPN and CDR2 SVGIG (reference sequence). The V gene end was trimmed by 3 bases and the J gene end by 2 bases; junction bases not matched to a gene: 6. CDR3 residues: CAWSWDRPNYGYTF. For the CDR3, the DNA is TGTGCCTGGAGCTGGGACAGACCCAACTATGGCTACACCTTC.

The chain joins TRBV5-1 to TRBJ2-1, with unresolved D. The CDR3 extends over 11 amino acids. The germline gives CDR1 SGHRS, CDR2 YFSETQ. V gave up 0 bases and J gave up 9 bases, with 4 bases separating them. CDR3 nucleotides: TGCGCCAGCAGCTTGGACGGTGAGCAGTTCTTC. The encoded protein is CASSLDGEQFF.

The J gene is TRBJ2-3, the V gene TRBV23-1; the D is unclear. Being an ORF, TRBV23-1 has a function that is uncertain. V gave up 9 bases and J gave up 0 bases, with 1 base separating them. The CDR3 is 10 amino acids. CDR3 sequence (DNA): TGCGCCAGAAGCACAGATACGCAGTATTTT. This codes for CARSTDTQYF.

The chain recombines TRBV4-1 with TRBJ2-5; 9 bases align to TRBD1. V lost 5 bases to trimming and J lost 4 bases; unmatched junction nucleotides: 14. Germline CDR1 reads MGHRA; CDR2 reads YSYEKL. The CDR3 runs 17 residues. CDR3 amino acids: CASSYLYRQGDRETQYF. The DNA of the CDR3 is TGCGCCAGCAGCTATCTGTACCGACAGGGGGACCGAGAGACCCAGTACTTC.

This clone showed up just once. The gene calls are TRBV28 and TRBJ2-1; 12 bases match TRBD2. V gave up 2 bases and J gave up 9 bases; unmatched junction bases: 2. This CDR3 region has 14 residues. The germline CDR1 and CDR2 sequences are MDHEN and SYDVKM. As DNA, the CDR3 is TGTGCCAGCAGTTTAATGACTAGCGGGAGTGAGCAGTTCTTC. This codes for CASSLMTSGSEQFF.

V gene TRBV6-5 combines with J gene TRBJ2-1; 9 bases are a match to TRBD2. This CDR3 contains 16 residues. V lost 3 bases and J lost 4; bases outside the gene matches: 7. In germline, CDR1 is MNHEY, CDR2 SVGAGI. The CDR3 sequence: CASSYAGGLGYNEQFF. CDR3 coding DNA: TGTGCCAGCAGTTATGCGGGAGGGTTGGGATACAATGAGCAGTTCTTC.

The rearrangement uses TRBV7-6 and TRBJ2-5; 15 bases map to TRBD2. Germline V gene lookup returns CDR1 SGHVS and CDR2 FNYEAQ. V shed 5 bases and J 0 bases; nucleotides not matched to a gene: 4. The CDR3 consists of 17 residues. The CDR3 region has the DNA TGTGCCAGCAGCACGGGACTAGCGGGAGGTTACCAAGAGACCCAGTACTTC. This encodes CASSTGLAGGYQETQYF. Full variable domain (rest looked up from reference TRBV7-6 and TRBJ2-5): GAGVSQSPRYKVTKRGQDVALRCDPISGHVSLYWYRQALGQGPEFLTYFNYEAQQDKSGLPNDRFSAERPEGSISTLTIQRTEQRDSAMYRCASSTGLAGGYQETQYFGPGTRLLVL.

The J gene is TRBJ1-2, the V gene TRBV7-2; D uncertain. Trimming shortened V by 3 bases and J by 6 bases, and 14 bases separated the two germline ends. The CDR3 covers 14 residues. Germline CDR1 reads SGHTA; CDR2 reads FQGNSA. The CDR3 DNA reads as TGTGCCAGCAGCTTTCTAGCACAAGAGGATGGCTACACCTTC. It yields the protein CASSFLAQEDGYTF.

CDR3 sequence (DNA): TGTGCCAGCAGTGAAGGCTGGGGCTCCTACAATGAGCAGTTCTTC. It specifies CASSEGWGSYNEQFF. The V call is TRBV25-1, the J call TRBJ2-1; no definite D call. The CDR3 loop spans 15 amino acids. Germline V gene lookup returns CDR1 MGHDK and CDR2 SYGVNS. Trimming pared 2 bases from V and 0 bases from J, leaving 8 bases between.

This chain links TRBV6-1 with TRBJ2-3; 11 positions match TRBD2. From germline, CDR1 is MNHNS and CDR2 SASEGT. V was clipped by 4 bases and J by 5 bases; unmatched bases: 17. The CDR3 is 19 residues long. The CDR3 DNA reads TGTGCCAGCAGTGCCAGAACCGGGACTAGCGGCCGGAAGGGAGATACGCAGTATTTT. This gives the protein CASSARTGTSGRKGDTQYF.

The chain couples TRBV7-3 to TRBJ2-1; 9 nucleotides agree with TRBD1. With 3 bases clipped from V and 6 bases from J, the junction kept 3 bases outside the gene matches. Germline CDR1 reads SGHTA; CDR2 reads FQGTGA. The CDR3 extends over 14 amino acids. The CDR3 protein is CASSFSTGGNEQFF. The CDR3 bases are TGTGCCAGCAGCTTTTCGACAGGGGGCAATGAGCAGTTCTTC.

The V and J genes are TRBV7-9 and TRBJ1-1; no definite D call. Germline values: CDR1 SEHNR, CDR2 FQNEAQ (reference sequence). The V end was cut by 5 bases, the J end by 7 bases, with 8 bases between. The CDR3 extends over 11 amino acids. DNA of the CDR3: TGTGCCAGCAGCGATGAAGGTGAAGCTTTCTTT. It yields the protein CASSDEGEAFF. The full variable domain, with the rest looked up from reference TRBV7-9 and TRBJ1-1, is DTGVSQNPRHKITKRGQNVTFRCDPISEHNRLYWYRQTLGQGPEFLTYFQNEAQLEKSRLLSDRFSAERPKGSFSTLEIQRTEQGDSAMYLCASSDEGEAFFGQGTRLTVV.